The clone carrying this TCR beta chain came up many times. What it binds is not known. Via MiXCR, TCRdb re-called the 5' RACE reads, giving one row per CDR3 protein. Here the sample spans under 300,000 distinct CDR3 sequences, roughly 6.2% being singletons. This specimen comes from a study of T cells after yellow fever vaccination. Study-level results: Weaker in magnitude, the secondary response showed a faster peak on day 5 versus 15.

The starting material was CD4+ T cells sorted from PBMCs, obtained on the day of the yellow fever booster vaccination. This clonotype was obtained from a man aged 25-45 years who received the YFV17D yellow fever vaccine.

CDR3 nucleotide sequence: TGCGCCAGCAGCTATACAGGGTCTACGCAGTATTTT. This sequence encodes CASSYTGSTQYF. The chain recombines TRBV5-1 with TRBJ2-3, with D tentatively TRBD1 (6 bases). This CDR3 comprises 12 residues. The V end lost 3 bases, the J end lost 8 bases, and 10 bases lay between the germline ends. Germline-derived CDR1 and CDR2 are SGHRS and YFSETQ.